This T cell receptor (beta chain) is drawn from a study of T-cell memory formation after mild COVID-19. Study-wide background: For the most part, TCR clusters were specific to one donor.

In its sample, this clonotype was seen a few times. V dropped 5 bases and J dropped 3; count of bases not matched to a gene: 7. Germline-derived CDR1 and CDR2 are LNHNV and YYDKDF (reference sequence). The length of the CDR3 is 15 residues. Each CDR3 protein is one row after TCRdb ran MiXCR on the 5' RACE reads. Among around 250,000 distinct CDR3 sequences listed, roughly 15% were seen once. V and J are TRBV15 and TRBJ1-5, with 7 positions matching TRBD1. Sequences were obtained from PBMCs or a T cell subset sorted from them (not recorded which). The sequence derives from an adult woman who had mild COVID-19 (a few samples of this study predate the infection). Cell type and time point are not known. The CDR3 DNA reads as TGTGCCACCAGCGTATACGGGACAGACAATCAGCCCCAGCATTTT. It specifies CATSVYGTDNQPQHF.